This is a list of T cell receptor beta chains from one sample in a study of blood T cells in healthy people across ages. Via MiXCR, TCRdb re-called the 5' RACE reads, giving one row per CDR3 protein. In the table there are about 970,000 distinct CDR3 sequences, just over 50% of which are singletons. Sequenced input: blood. The receptors were gathered from an older woman in good health. CDR3s include the opening cysteine and the closing phenylalanine or tryptophan. Each record gives: V gene, CDR3 protein.

>TRBV14
CASSPGRTTDPETQYF
>TRBV30
CAWIKRPGYEQYF
>TRBV6-2/TRBV6-3
CASSFTGSPYEQYF
>TRBV20-1
CSAGLAGVTDTQYF
>TRBV7-9
CAGSLTHVRDRGHREQYF
>TRBV11-2
CASSLFASGRGQETQYF
>TRBV10-2
CASSGTSGTPGGYEQYF
>TRBV7-9
CASSLVEWKDEQFF
>TRBV20-1
CSARDPTSYEQFF
>TRBV18
CASSREGVKSYEQYF
>TRBV20-1
CSARGPVFADTQYF
>TRBV2
CASGPDSGYTQYF
>TRBV13
CASSPTGGGGTQYF
>TRBV7-2
CASSPGLAGANTGELFF
>TRBV12-3/TRBV12-4
CASSRDRAGEQYF
>TRBV5-1
CASSLDGSSYNEQYF
>TRBV3-1
CASSQGWQGNTEAFF
>TRBV2
CASRPDYHHLEQYF
>TRBV4-1
CASSQEPSGRWGEQYF
>TRBV29-1
CSVRRAGGEQYF
>TRBV18
CASSRRGTGGDEQYF
>TRBV7-6
CASSPLGGSNYGYTF
>TRBV20-1
CSATGAAATNEKLFF